This TCR beta chain was retrieved from a study of blood T cell repertoires in COVID-19. Looking at the study overall: PBMCs, B-cell-depleted T cells, or T cells were the source of the cDNA or gDNA that made up the material.

The CDR3 is 18 amino acids. Germline-derived CDR1 and CDR2 are SGHRS and YFSETQ. Between the trimmed V and J ends, which lost 3 bases and 2 bases, there was a span of 24 bases. Measured with immunoSEQ multiplex PCR; TCRdb has only the in-frame clones, and not every one. Among under 200,000 clones listed, approximately 84% were seen once. The chain joins TRBV5-1 to TRBJ2-7; D is perhaps TRBD1 (7 bases). Sequences were obtained from peripheral blood. This sequence was found in a human donor with acute or convalescent COVID-19. The donor label of this sample is uncertain. The chain's CDR3 is CASSSRGERMTGPYEQYF. The CDR3 DNA reads TGCGCCAGCAGCTCCAGGGGGGAGCGGATGACAGGCCCCTACGAGCAGTACTTC. Full variable domain (rest looked up from reference TRBV5-1 and TRBJ2-7): KAGVTQTPRYLIKTRGQQVTLSCSPISGHRSVSWYQQTPGQGLQFLFEYFSETQRNKGNFPGRFSGRQFSNSRSEMNVSTLELGDSALYLCASSSRGERMTGPYEQYFGPGTRLTVT.